The clone carrying this TCR beta chain was detected once. Its target is not known. In the PCR, 60 Vbeta and 13 Jbeta primers were used. TCRdb's copy holds only in-frame clones and misses some; the assay was immunoSEQ multiplex PCR. The sample holds 150,000 to 200,000 clones; 81% are singletons and the top ten take about 1.7%. These data come from a study of cytomegalovirus exposure and HLA in healthy donors. The CDR3 covers 11 residues. The germline V and J ends were trimmed by 7 bases and 2 bases, with 5 bases remaining between them. CDR1 and CDR2 (germline): SGDLS, YYNGEE. Findings and caveats of the study: The study put 150 or so TCR beta chains on its list as cytomegalovirus-associated. Across all donors, roughly uniform sequencing depth was an assumption of the presence/absence analyses. Judged likely to be a sequencing artifact was a cluster of highly shared sequence variants. For cytomegalovirus status, the classifier reportedly gave diagnoses with high specificity and sensitivity.

The sample consisted of PBMCs. The TCR comes from a man aged 18 to 30 in good health and CMV-seronegative. This chain connects TRBV9 to TRBJ2-3, with D unclear. The CDR3 nucleotides read TGTGCCAGCGGCCACACAGATACGCAGTATTTT. This codes for CASGHTDTQYF.